This T cell receptor (beta chain) was found in a study of patients with pleural tuberculosis. TCRdb re-derived calls from the reads in MiXCR, one entry per CDR3 protein. The sample records almost 30,000 distinct CDR3 sequences, about 18% being singletons. In this sample, this clonotype turned up once. The CDR3 has 15 residues. CDR1 and CDR2 (germline): MNHNS, SASEGT. After removal of 5 bases from V and 4 bases from J, the junction contained 8 bases not matched to a gene. The sequenced sample was peripheral blood. This TCR was sampled from a human donor with pleural tuberculosis. The rearrangement joins TRBV6-1 to TRBJ2-3, with 8 bases matching TRBD1. The CDR3 DNA reads TGTGCCAGCAGTCGACCGGGACAGGCTTCAGATACGCAGTATTTT. Translation: CASSRPGQASDTQYF.